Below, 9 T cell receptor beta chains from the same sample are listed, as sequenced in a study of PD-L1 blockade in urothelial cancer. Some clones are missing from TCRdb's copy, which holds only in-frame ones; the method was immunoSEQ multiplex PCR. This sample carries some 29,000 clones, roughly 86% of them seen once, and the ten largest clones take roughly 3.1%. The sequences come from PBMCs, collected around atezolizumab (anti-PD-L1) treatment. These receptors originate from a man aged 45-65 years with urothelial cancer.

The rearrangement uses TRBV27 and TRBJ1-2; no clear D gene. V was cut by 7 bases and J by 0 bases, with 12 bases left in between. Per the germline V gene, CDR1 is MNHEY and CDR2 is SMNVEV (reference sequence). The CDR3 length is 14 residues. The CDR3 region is CASKQVHANYGYTF. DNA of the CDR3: TGTGCCAGCAAGCAAGTCCACGCTAACTATGGCTACACCTTC.

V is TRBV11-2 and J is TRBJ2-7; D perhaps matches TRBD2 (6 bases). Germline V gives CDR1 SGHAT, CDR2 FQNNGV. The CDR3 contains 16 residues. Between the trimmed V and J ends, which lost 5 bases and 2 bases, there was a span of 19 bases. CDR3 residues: CASSPGALASTYEQYF. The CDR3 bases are TGTGCCAGCAGCCCCGGGGCCCTAGCGTCCACCTACGAGCAGTACTTC.

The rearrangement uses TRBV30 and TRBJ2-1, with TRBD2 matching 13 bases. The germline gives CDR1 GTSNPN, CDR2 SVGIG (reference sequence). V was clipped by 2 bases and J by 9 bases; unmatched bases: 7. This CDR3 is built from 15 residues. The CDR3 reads CAWSWTSGRLGEQFF. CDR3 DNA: TGTGCCTGGAGTTGGACTAGCGGGAGACTTGGTGAGCAGTTCTTC.

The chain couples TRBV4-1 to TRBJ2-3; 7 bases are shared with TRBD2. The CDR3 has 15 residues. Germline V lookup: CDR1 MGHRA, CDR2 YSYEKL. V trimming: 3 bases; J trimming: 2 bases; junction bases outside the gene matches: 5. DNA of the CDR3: TGCGCCAGCAGCCAGCTTAGCGGGCACACAGATACGCAGTATTTT. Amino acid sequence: CASSQLSGHTDTQYF.

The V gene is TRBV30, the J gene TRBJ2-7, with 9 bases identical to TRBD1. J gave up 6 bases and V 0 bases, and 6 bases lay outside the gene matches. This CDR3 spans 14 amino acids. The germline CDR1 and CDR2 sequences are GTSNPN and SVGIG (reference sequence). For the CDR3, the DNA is TGTGCCTGGAGTGTACAGGGGGCGCGTCCCGAGCAGTACTTC. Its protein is CAWSVQGARPEQYF.

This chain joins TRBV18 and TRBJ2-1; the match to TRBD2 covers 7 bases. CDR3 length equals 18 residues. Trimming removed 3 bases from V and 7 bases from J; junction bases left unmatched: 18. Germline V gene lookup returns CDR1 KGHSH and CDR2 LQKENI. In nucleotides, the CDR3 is TGTGCCAGCTCACCGACTCGGAACGGCGGGAGCCGAGGTAATGAGCAGTTCTTC. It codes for CASSPTRNGGSRGNEQFF. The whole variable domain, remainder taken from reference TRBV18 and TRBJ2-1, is NAGVMQNPRHLVRRRGQEARLRCSPMKGHSHVYWYRQLPEEGLKFMVYLQKENIIDESGMPKERFSAEFPKEGPSILRIQQVVRGDSAAYFCASSPTRNGGSRGNEQFFGPGTRLTVL.

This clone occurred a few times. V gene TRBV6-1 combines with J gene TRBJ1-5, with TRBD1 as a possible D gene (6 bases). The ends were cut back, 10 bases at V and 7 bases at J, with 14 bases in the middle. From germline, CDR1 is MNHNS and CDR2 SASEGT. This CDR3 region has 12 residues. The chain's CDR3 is CATQGSEQPQHF. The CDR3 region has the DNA TGTGCCACTCAGGGGAGTGAACAGCCCCAGCATTTT.

In DNA form, the CDR3 reads TGTGCCAGCAGCCGTACTCAGGGACTAGCGACCTACAATGAGCAGTTCTTC. Amino acid sequence: CASSRTQGLATYNEQFF. This chain uses TRBV7-9 with TRBJ2-1; 10 bases fit TRBD2. Trimming cost V 5 bases and J 2 bases; bases outside gene matches: 9. The CDR3 has 17 residues. CDR1 and CDR2 from the germline V gene are SEHNR and FQNEAQ (reference sequence).

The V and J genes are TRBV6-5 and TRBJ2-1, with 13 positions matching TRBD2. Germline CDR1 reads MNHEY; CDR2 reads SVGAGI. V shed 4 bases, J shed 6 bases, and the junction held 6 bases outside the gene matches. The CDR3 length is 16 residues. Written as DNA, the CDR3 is TGTGCCAGCAGTTGGGGACTAGCGGGAAACGGCAATGAGCAGTTCTTC. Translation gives CASSWGLAGNGNEQFF.